This T cell receptor beta chain was obtained from a study of blood T cell repertoires in COVID-19. Overall study: Sources were T cells, B-cell-depleted T cells, or PBMCs; the material itself was cDNA or gDNA.

Profiling relied on immunoSEQ multiplex PCR, and the TCRdb table lists in-frame clones only, not all of them. Here the sample spans around 290,000 clones, approximately 92% being singletons. The participants were between roughly 18 and 90 years old and came from roughly 25 US areas. Participants' own reports of clinical history determined their cohort assignment. Trimming took 0 bases from V and 5 from J, leaving 16 bases between them. The CDR3 extends over 16 amino acids. Germline V gives CDR1 MNHEY, CDR2 SVGEGT. The specimen sequenced was PBMCs or T cells enriched from blood (not recorded which). This TCR was sampled from a woman under 40 who had recovered from COVID-19. V gene TRBV6-2 or TRBV6-3 combines with J gene TRBJ2-5; D may be TRBD2 (6 bases). The CDR3 region has the DNA TGTGCCAGCAGTTACTCGGGGACTGTGTATTCGGAGACCCAGTACTTC. This translates into CASSYSGTVYSETQYF.